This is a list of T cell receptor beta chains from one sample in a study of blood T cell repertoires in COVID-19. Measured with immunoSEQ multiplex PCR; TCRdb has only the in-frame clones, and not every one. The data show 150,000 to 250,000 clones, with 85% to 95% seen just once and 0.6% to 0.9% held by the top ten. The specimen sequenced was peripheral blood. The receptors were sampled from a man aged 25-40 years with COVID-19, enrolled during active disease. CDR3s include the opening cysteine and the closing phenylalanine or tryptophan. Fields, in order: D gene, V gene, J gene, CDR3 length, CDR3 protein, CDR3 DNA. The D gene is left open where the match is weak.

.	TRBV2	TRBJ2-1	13	CASSPSLLNEQFF	TGTGCCAGCAGTCCCTCACTCCTCAATGAGCAGTTCTTC
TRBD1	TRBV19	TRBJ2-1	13	CASNRGVYNEQFF	TGTGCCAGTAACAGGGGGGTTTACAATGAGCAGTTCTTC
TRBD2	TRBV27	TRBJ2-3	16	CASSPATSGYTDTQYF	TGTGCCAGCAGTCCGGCGACTAGCGGATACACAGATACGCAGTATTTT
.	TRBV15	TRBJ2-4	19	CATSRRFRGDPIAKNIQYF	TGTGCCACCAGCAGACGGTTCAGGGGCGACCCCATAGCCAAAAACATTCAGTACTTC
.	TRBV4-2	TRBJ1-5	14	CASSPSQDDQPQHF	TGTGCCAGCAGCCCCTCCCAGGATGATCAGCCCCAGCATTTT
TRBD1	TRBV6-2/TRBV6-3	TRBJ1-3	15	CASSSGGTSGNTIYF	TGTGCCAGCAGTTCAGGGGGGACATCTGGAAACACCATATATTTT
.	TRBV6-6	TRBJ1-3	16	CASSWTLTGPGNTIYF	TGTGCCAGCAGTTGGACTTTGACAGGACCAGGAAACACCATATATTTT
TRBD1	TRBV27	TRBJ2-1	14	CASSTGTGGFEQFF	TGTGCCAGCAGTACCGGGACAGGGGGCTTTGAGCAGTTCTTC
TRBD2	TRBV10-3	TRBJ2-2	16	CAISASGGADTGELFF	TGTGCCATCAGTGCTAGCGGGGGGGCGGACACCGGGGAGCTGTTTTTT
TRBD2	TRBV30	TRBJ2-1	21	CAWSVLTPRRPTSGGFHEQFF	TGTGCCTGGAGTGTATTAACGCCGAGACGACCTACTAGCGGGGGGTTCCATGAGCAGTTCTTC
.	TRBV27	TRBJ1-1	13	CASSFGGSTEAFF	TGTGCCAGCAGTTTCGGGGGTAGCACTGAAGCTTTCTTT
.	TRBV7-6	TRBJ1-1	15	CASSLAPSAGAEAFF	TGTGCCAGCAGCTTAGCGCCTAGTGCCGGGGCTGAAGCTTTCTTT
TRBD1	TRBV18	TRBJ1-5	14	CASSPQQGQQPQHF	TGTGCCAGCTCACCACAACAGGGGCAGCAGCCCCAGCATTTT
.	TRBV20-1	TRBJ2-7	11	CSALREGEQYF	TGCAGTGCTCTCAGGGAAGGCGAGCAGTACTTC
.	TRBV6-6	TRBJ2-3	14	CASSSPVGADTQYF	TGTGCCAGCAGCAGCCCCGTAGGGGCAGATACGCAGTATTTT
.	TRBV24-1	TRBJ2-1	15	CATSDGDGQLWEQFF	TGTGCCACCAGTGATGGGGACGGACAGTTATGGGAGCAGTTCTTC
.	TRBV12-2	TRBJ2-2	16	CAVIHKDRVGTGELFF	TGTGCCGTTATTCACAAGGACAGGGTGGGGACCGGGGAGCTGTTTTTT
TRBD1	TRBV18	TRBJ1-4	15	CASSPPGTGNEKLFF	TGTGCCAGCTCACCTCCCGGGACAGGGAATGAAAAACTGTTTTTT
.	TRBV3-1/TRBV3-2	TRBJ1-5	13	CASSPRESSPQHF	TGTGCCAGCAGCCCCCGGGAAAGCTCGCCCCAGCATTTT
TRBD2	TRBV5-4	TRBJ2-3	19	CASSLGPAGADPGTDTQYF	TGTGCCAGCAGCTTAGGCCCAGCGGGGGCCGACCCCGGCACAGATACGCAGTATTTT